The clone carrying this T cell receptor (beta chain) has only a few counts. Its target is unknown. The length of the CDR3 is 16 residues. The germline V and J ends were trimmed by 0 bases and 0 bases, with 12 bases remaining between them. Per germline, CDR1 LGHNA and CDR2 YSLEER. The sample comes from a study of beta chain features in type 1 diabetes. General study results and limits: When Type 1 diabetes patients were examined, their TCRB CDR3s proved moderately but significantly shorter in all four CD4+ subsets. Diminished insertions and augmented deletions at VDJ junctions characterized type 1 diabetes patients. Cells with high TCR expression could be over-represented by cDNA sequencing.

Every isolated RNA sample was fully reverse transcribed, so sequencing captured expressed TCRB transcripts. About 3.57 million reads, on average, came from each naive, central memory and regulatory T cell sample. Sequenced by immunoSEQ multiplex PCR; TCRdb stores in-frame clones only, minus some. The table includes 100,000 to 150,000 clones, about 15% detected once. The gene calls are TRBV4-3 and TRBJ2-7; D possibly corresponds to TRBD1 (6 bases). This clonotype was obtained from a man aged 25-45 years with type 1 diabetes. Input material: central memory CD4+ T cells from blood. This chain's CDR3 is CASSQDLRGFSYEQYF. The CDR3 coding sequence is TGCGCCAGCAGCCAAGATTTGAGGGGGTTCTCCTACGAGCAGTACTTC.